A single sample is the source of the 2 T cell receptor beta chains below, sequenced in a study of blood T cell repertoires in COVID-19. Using immunoSEQ multiplex PCR, the repertoire was profiled, and TCRdb retains in-frame clones only, with some absent. The sample contains roughly 130,000 clones, roughly 80% of which appear only once. What was sequenced was peripheral blood. Source of these receptors: a woman in her twenties or thirties who had recovered from COVID-19.

The chain joins TRBV6-5 to TRBJ1-2; D possibly corresponds to TRBD1 (5 bases). V dropped 7 bases and J dropped 2 bases, with 17 bases sitting between them. The CDR3 length is 15 residues. CDR1 is MNHEY, CDR2 SVGAGI, per germline. The CDR3, as DNA: TGTGCCAGCACCGCGGGGCCGTTGGACAACTATGGCTACACCTTC. Residues: CASTAGPLDNYGYTF.

This clone came up a few times. The chain uses TRBV3-1 (or the pseudogene TRBV3-2) and TRBJ1-1; 7 nucleotides align to TRBD1. The trim removed 6 bases at V and 6 bases at J, leaving 10 bases unmatched. Germline V lookup: CDR1 LGHDT, CDR2 YNNKEL (reference sequence). This CDR3 is built from 14 residues. CDR3 DNA: TGTGCCAGCAGAAGGAGAACAGGGGTCCCTGAAGCTTTCTTT. Its translation: CASRRRTGVPEAFF.